This T cell receptor (beta chain) is drawn from a study of T cells in Graves' hyperthyroidism and ophthalmopathy. The investigators amplified TCR beta CDR3 regions from RNA transcripts. The TCR CDR3 was amplified in a first-round RT-PCR using the HTBI primer set. TCRdb used MiXCR to reprocess the multiplex PCR reads, holding one entry per CDR3 protein. The sample includes 500,000 to 600,000 distinct CDR3 sequences, 16% seen only once; the top ten take around 18%. This clonotype showed up many times. This TCR derives from a woman younger than 30 with Graves' hyperthyroidism. The sequenced sample was blood.

CDR3 loop: CSAVDNEQFF. The CDR3 coding sequence is TGCAGTGCGGTGGACAATGAGCAGTTCTTC. V is TRBV20-1 and J is TRBJ2-1; D remains unclear. The CDR3 loop spans 10 amino acids. Germline assignment: CDR1 DFQATT and CDR2 SNEGSKA (reference sequence). Trimming left V 6 bases short and J 5 bases short, with 5 bases between.